The next 23 T cell receptor beta chains were all read from a single sample in a study of blood T cell repertoires in COVID-19. The data were produced by immunoSEQ multiplex PCR, yet TCRdb's version contains in-frame clones alone and is incomplete. Of about 240,000 clones detected, roughly 87% appear once; the ten largest clones hold about 7%. The specimen was peripheral blood. These receptors were taken from a man in his 60s who had recovered from COVID-19.

This sequence joins TRBV5-1 and TRBJ1-4; unclear D gene. Germline V gene sequence: CDR1 SGHRS, CDR2 YFSETQ. Deletions cut 5 bases from V and 4 bases from J, with 12 bases between. This CDR3 is 14 amino acids long. The CDR3 region is CASSLSGVNEKLFF. DNA of the CDR3: TGCGCCAGCAGTCTCTCGGGAGTTAATGAAAAACTGTTTTTT.

The J gene is TRBJ2-1, the V gene TRBV19; weak D call: TRBD2 (6 bases). The CDR3 has 15 amino acids. CDR1 and CDR2 from the germline V gene are LNHDA and SQIVND (reference sequence). The germline V and J ends were trimmed by 8 bases and 12 bases, with 26 bases remaining between them. CDR3 loop: CASRGMDRDPKSQFF. The DNA for the CDR3 is TGTGCCAGTCGGGGGATGGATAGAGATCCAAAGTCGCAGTTCTTC.

This sequence joins TRBV7-8 and TRBJ2-7, with 9 bases matching TRBD2. The CDR3 is 16 amino acids. The germline V gene encodes CDR1 SGHVS and CDR2 FQNEAQ. After removal of 0 bases from V and 3 bases from J, the junction contained 6 bases not matched to a gene. The CDR3 DNA reads TGTGCCAGCAGCTTAGCCCGGACTAGCGAGGGCTACGAGCAGTACGTC. The encoded protein is CASSLARTSEGYEQYV.

The chain links TRBV5-1 to TRBJ2-2; maybe TRBD2 (5 bases). CDR1 is SGHRS and CDR2 is YFSETQ in the germline V gene. The CDR3 is made up of 15 amino acids. V lost 2 bases and J 5 bases, leaving 13 bases between the germline ends. The CDR3 sequence is CASSFWNPGTGELFF. CDR3 bases: TGCGCCAGCAGCTTTTGGAATCCGGGGACCGGGGAGCTGTTTTTT.

V usage is TRBV5-1 and J usage is TRBJ1-6; the D gene is possibly TRBD1 (5 bases). The CDR3 consists of 15 residues. Trimming removed 4 bases at V and 9 bases at J, with 17 bases between. Germline CDR1 and CDR2: SGHRS and YFSETQ. The CDR3 DNA reads TGCGCCAGCAGCCCCGGGGGGTTGAAGCGTTCACCCCTCCACTTT. Protein sequence: CASSPGGLKRSPLHF.

The chain has TRBV18 and TRBJ1-2; the match to TRBD1 covers 8 bases. Germline V gives CDR1 KGHSH, CDR2 LQKENI. This CDR3 has 16 amino acids. V trimming: 3 bases; J trimming: 4 bases; junction bases outside the gene matches: 10. The DNA for the CDR3 is TGTGCCAGCTCACCCCCCGGCAGGGGGCTTATCTATGGCTACACCTTC. Its protein is CASSPPGRGLIYGYTF.

The V and J genes are TRBV5-1 and TRBJ1-6; 7 bases match TRBD1. From germline, CDR1 is SGHRS and CDR2 YFSETQ. Germline trimming cut 3 bases from V and 10 bases from J; bases unmatched to any gene: 10. This CDR3 is 15 amino acids long. CDR3 region: CASSSTGDSSSPLHF. CDR3 in DNA: TGCGCCAGCAGCTCCACAGGGGACTCTTCCTCACCCCTCCACTTT.

The chain has TRBV5-4 and TRBJ1-1; D is unclear. V lost 4 bases, J lost 1 base, and 11 bases lay in between. Looked up from germline, CDR1 is SGHNT and CDR2 is YYREEE (reference sequence). The CDR3 is made up of 14 amino acids. CDR3 loop: CASSPPGRNTEAFF. Here the CDR3 DNA reads TGTGCCAGCAGCCCGCCTGGGAGGAACACTGAAGCTTTCTTT.

The J gene is TRBJ1-1, the V gene TRBV29-1; 8 nucleotides align to TRBD1. V trimming: 7 bases; J trimming: 10 bases; junction bases outside the gene matches: 14. The germline V gene encodes CDR1 SQVTM and CDR2 ANQGSEA. CDR3 length: 13 residues. CDR3 nucleotide sequence: TGCAGCGGGGGTGACGGACAGGGTGTAAGAGCTTTCTTT. Its translation: CSGGDGQGVRAFF.

The CDR3 reads CATTPTGNGNEKLFF. The CDR3 DNA is TGCGCCACCACGCCAACAGGGAACGGGAATGAAAAACTGTTTTTT. The rearrangement links TRBV5-1 to TRBJ1-4, with D possibly matching TRBD1 (6 bases). Germline CDR1 is SGHRS and CDR2 is YFSETQ. This CDR3 has 15 residues. V lost 9 bases, J lost 5 bases, and 20 bases lay in between.

The chain recombines TRBV30 with TRBJ2-5; unclear D gene. Trimming stripped 0 bases from V and 1 base from J, with 12 bases between. Germline V gene lookup returns CDR1 GTSNPN and CDR2 SVGIG (reference sequence). The CDR3 runs to 15 residues. CDR3 region: CAWSVPSIAQETQYF. Here the CDR3 DNA reads TGTGCCTGGAGTGTTCCCTCTATAGCCCAAGAGACCCAGTACTTC.

The V call is TRBV12-5, the J call TRBJ2-1, with 8 bases lining up with TRBD2. CDR1 and CDR2 (germline): LGHNT, FRNRAP. The V gene end was trimmed by 0 bases and the J gene end by 4 bases; junction bases not matched to a gene: 5. The CDR3 is 16 residues long. The CDR3 reads CASGLVPAGGYNEQFF. The CDR3 DNA is TGTGCTAGTGGTTTGGTACCGGCGGGAGGATACAATGAGCAGTTCTTC. Variable domain in full (rest from reference TRBV12-5 and TRBJ2-1): DARVTQTPRHKVTEMGQEVTMRCQPILGHNTVFWYRQTMMQGLELLAYFRNRAPLDDSGMPKDRFSAEMPDATLATLKIQPSEPRDSAVYFCASGLVPAGGYNEQFFGPGTRLTVL.

The chain couples TRBV18 to TRBJ1-2, with no clear D. The CDR3 is 13 amino acids. The germline V gene encodes CDR1 KGHSH and CDR2 LQKENI. V lost 6 bases, J lost 6 bases, and 14 bases lay in between. CDR3: CASSDIVGNGYTF. The CDR3 DNA is TGTGCCAGCTCCGACATAGTAGGAAATGGCTACACCTTC.

J is TRBJ1-4 and V is TRBV4-2, with a tentative D call TRBD1 (6 bases). The germline V gene encodes CDR1 LGHNA and CDR2 YNFKEQ. The length of the CDR3 is 17 residues. Trimming took 3 bases from V and 7 from J, leaving 21 bases between them. The CDR3 region has the DNA TGTGCCAGCAGCCATGGGGGCGCGGGGGCCTTAGGTGAAAAACTGTTTTTT. This translates into CASSHGGAGALGEKLFF.

The chain employs TRBV19 and TRBJ1-5; perhaps TRBD1 as D (6 bases). The V end lost 5 bases, the J end lost 4 bases, and 12 bases lay between the germline ends. There are 14 residues in the CDR3. Germline V gene lookup returns CDR1 LNHDA and CDR2 SQIVND (reference sequence). The CDR3 protein is CASSWTENNQPQHF. The CDR3 DNA reads TGTGCCAGTAGTTGGACAGAGAATAATCAGCCCCAGCATTTT.

This sequence joins TRBV27 and TRBJ2-7, with 11 bases that match TRBD2. V was clipped by 8 bases and J by 9 bases; unmatched bases: 9. This CDR3 comprises 13 residues. In germline, CDR1 is MNHEY, CDR2 SMNVEV (reference sequence). The CDR3 DNA reads as TGTGCCAGCCAGGTAGCGGGGGGGGATCGGCAGTACTTC. Residues: CASQVAGGDRQYF.

The chain carries TRBV18 and TRBJ2-2; D possibly corresponds to TRBD1 (6 bases). V was pared by 6 bases and J by 3 bases, with 14 bases between. Germline loops: CDR1 KGHSH, CDR2 LQKENI. The length of the CDR3 is 15 residues. CDR3 coding DNA: TGTGCCAGCTCTAAGGGCAGGGGAGACACCGGGGAGCTGTTTTTT. This codes for CASSKGRGDTGELFF.

This sequence joins TRBV6-5 and TRBJ2-5; D might be TRBD1 (6 bases). This CDR3 region has 15 residues. Trimming removed 6 bases at V and 1 base at J, with 15 bases between. Germline V lookup: CDR1 MNHEY, CDR2 SVGAGI. CDR3 region: CASRPHRTVQETQYF. As DNA, the CDR3 is TGTGCCAGCAGGCCACATCGGACAGTCCAAGAGACCCAGTACTTC.

This chain joins TRBV5-1 and TRBJ1-1; D remains ambiguous. Per the germline V gene, CDR1 is SGHRS and CDR2 is YFSETQ. Trimming stripped 3 bases from V and 2 bases from J, with 17 bases between. The CDR3 loop spans 16 amino acids. The CDR3: CASSSNAGVGNTEAFF. The CDR3 nucleotides are TGCGCCAGCAGCTCGAACGCCGGGGTAGGAAACACTGAAGCTTTCTTT.

V is TRBV4-2 and J is TRBJ1-4, with a possible D match to TRBD1 (6 bases). CDR3 length equals 17 residues. Per the germline V gene, CDR1 is LGHNA and CDR2 is YNFKEQ. Trimming pared 0 bases from V and 2 bases from J, leaving 13 bases between. The CDR3 sequence is CASSQDWDGGTNEKLFF. The CDR3 DNA follows: TGTGCCAGCAGCCAAGATTGGGATGGGGGCACTAATGAAAAACTGTTTTTT.

In this sample, this clone turned up a few times. V and J are TRBV27 and TRBJ2-1, with a possible D match to TRBD2 (5 bases). Trimming cost V 3 bases and J 0 bases, with 6 bases left between them. The CDR3 has 14 residues. The germline V gene encodes CDR1 MNHEY and CDR2 SMNVEV (reference sequence). CDR3 sequence reads: CASSFGSSYNEQFF. The CDR3 DNA reads as TGTGCCAGCAGTTTTGGGAGCTCCTACAATGAGCAGTTCTTC.

The rearrangement links TRBV7-9 to TRBJ2-1; weak D call: TRBD1 (5 bases). The germline V gene has CDR1 SEHNR and CDR2 FQNEAQ (reference sequence). With 2 bases removed from V and 4 bases from J, the gap between germline ends came to 9 bases. The CDR3 covers 14 residues. CDR3 nucleotides: TGTGCCAGCAGCTTATGGCAGGGTTACAATGAGCAGTTCTTC. Translating it yields CASSLWQGYNEQFF.

The chain is built from TRBV29-1 and TRBJ2-1; 8 bases fit TRBD1. Germline CDR1 and CDR2: SQVTM and ANQGSEA. The CDR3 has 12 residues. J gave up 7 bases and V 7 bases, and 6 bases lay outside the gene matches. The CDR3 DNA reads as TGCAGCGCCGGTGGACAGGGAAATGAGCAGTTCTTC. Its protein is CSAGGQGNEQFF.